This record looks at one T cell receptor (beta chain) sequence and its context. These data originate in a study of CD8 T cells in Susac syndrome. Sequencing of TCR beta was performed on blood CD8+ T cells and on blood CD4+ T cells. FACS was used to enrich TEMRA cells, whereas the CD8+ and CD4+ T cells were obtained by negative isolation. RNA, at about 0.45 to 1 ug, was reverse transcribed with random hexamers. TCR beta CDR3 was amplified by immunoSEQ multiplex PCR. This amplification extended across 54 Vbeta and 13 Jbeta segments. TCRdb reanalysed the immunoSEQ multiplex PCR reads using MiXCR and keeps one entry per CDR3 protein. The sample contains approximately 160,000 distinct CDR3 sequences, roughly 95% of which appear only once. The source material was CD4+ T cells from PBMCs. This clonotype was sampled from a human donor in good health.

This CDR3 reads CASSWGHALNTEAFF. The CDR3 nucleotides read TGCGCCAGCAGCTGGGGACATGCCTTGAACACTGAAGCTTTCTTT. This sequence joins TRBV5-1 and TRBJ1-1, with a tentative D call TRBD1 (6 bases). Germline loops: CDR1 SGHRS, CDR2 YFSETQ. V shed 3 bases and J shed 0 bases, with 12 bases lying between them. CDR3 length: 15 amino acids. Complete variable domain (other parts from reference TRBV5-1 and TRBJ1-1): KAGVTQTPRYLIKTRGQQVTLSCSPISGHRSVSWYQQTPGQGLQFLFEYFSETQRNKGNFPGRFSGRQFSNSRSEMNVSTLELGDSALYLCASSWGHALNTEAFFGQGTRLTVV.